This section outlines one TCR beta chain sequence together with its context. Assay used: immunoSEQ multiplex PCR; TCRdb lists only in-frame clones, some missing. The sample holds approximately 100,000 clones, about 88% seen once. The data were taken from a study of control samples from healthy donors and cancer patients. The germline V gene encodes CDR1 SGHNT and CDR2 YYREEE (reference sequence). With 0 bases clipped from V and 1 base from J, the junction kept 0 bases outside the gene matches. The CDR3 is 15 residues long. The chain uses TRBV5-4 and TRBJ2-3; TRBD2 matches 9 bases. Sequencing was performed on PBMCs. This clonotype was sampled from a man aged 65 to 79 with lung cancer. CDR3 in DNA: TGTGCCAGCAGCTTGGGACTAGCGGGCACAGATACGCAGTATTTT. As protein: CASSLGLAGTDTQYF.